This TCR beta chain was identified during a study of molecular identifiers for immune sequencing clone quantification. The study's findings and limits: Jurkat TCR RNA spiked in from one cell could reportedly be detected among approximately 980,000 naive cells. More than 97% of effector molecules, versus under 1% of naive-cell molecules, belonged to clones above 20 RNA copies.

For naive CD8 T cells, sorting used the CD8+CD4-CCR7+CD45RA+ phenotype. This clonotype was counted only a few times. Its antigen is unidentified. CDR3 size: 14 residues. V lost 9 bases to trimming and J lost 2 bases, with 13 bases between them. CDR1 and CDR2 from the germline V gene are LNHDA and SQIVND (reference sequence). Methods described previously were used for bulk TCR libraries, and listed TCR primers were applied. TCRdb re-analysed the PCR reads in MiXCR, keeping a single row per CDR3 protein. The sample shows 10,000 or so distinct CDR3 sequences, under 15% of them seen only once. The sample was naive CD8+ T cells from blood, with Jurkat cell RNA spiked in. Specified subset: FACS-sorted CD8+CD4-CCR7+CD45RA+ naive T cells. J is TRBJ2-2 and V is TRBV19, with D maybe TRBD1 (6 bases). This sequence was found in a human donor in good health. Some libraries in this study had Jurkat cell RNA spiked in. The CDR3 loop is CASIPGVNTGELFF. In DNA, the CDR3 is TGTGCCAGCATACCAGGGGTTAACACCGGGGAGCTGTTTTTT. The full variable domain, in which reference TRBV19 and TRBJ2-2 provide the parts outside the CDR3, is DGGITQSPKYLFRKEGQNVTLSCEQNLNHDAMYWYRQDPGQGLRLIYYSQIVNDFQKGDIAEGYSVSREKKESFPLTVTSAQKNPTAFYLCASIPGVNTGELFFGEGSRLTVL.